The TCR beta chain under discussion was sequenced for a study of Ad26.COV2.S vaccination and SARS-CoV-2 variants. The treatment denotes: 19 received Ad26.COV2.S at low or high dose, single or two shots; roughly five received placebo; per-sample allocation not given. Samples analyzed were those drawn on day 63 after the first vaccine or placebo injection. The CDR3 totals 14 residues. CDR1 and CDR2 (germline): MNHEY, SVGAGI. The V and J ends lost 5 bases and 7 bases, in that order; junction bases with no gene match: 6. The protocol was immunoSEQ multiplex PCR, while the TCRdb copy is restricted to in-frame clones and leaves out a portion. The repertoire holds a few hundred thousand clones, with about 83% as singletons.

The material sequenced was peripheral blood, taken in a trial of Ad26.COV2.S vaccine versus placebo. The TCR comes from a person between 18 and 60 years old who received the Ad26.COV2.S COVID-19 vaccine or a placebo. The V gene is TRBV6-5, the J gene TRBJ1-4; 8 bases match TRBD1. CDR3 region: CASSNPGQAEKLFF. CDR3 DNA sequence: TGTGCCAGCAGTAACCCGGGACAGGCTGAAAAACTGTTTTTT.